The rows below give T cell receptor beta chains drawn from one sample of a study of response to subunit inactivated influenza vaccine. MiXCR, run by TCRdb on the RT-PCR reads, gives a single entry per CDR3 protein. The data show 650,000 to 800,000 distinct CDR3 sequences, with roughly 13% seen just once and approximately 6.5% held by the top ten. The specimen was PBMCs from blood, collected less than 15 days before vaccination. The receptors derive from a man in his fifties or sixties who received an inactivated influenza vaccine. Each CDR3 is given with its conserved first and last residue.

TRBV7-3 | CASSKDPPPTDTQYF
TRBV7-2 | CASSHTNGALAGELFF
TRBV29-1 | CSVRDREVQYF
TRBV12-3/TRBV12-4 | CASRKSLQGRLEKLFF
TRBV28 | CASSQDREQETQYF
TRBV12-3/TRBV12-4 | CASRRTGGLLQPQHF
TRBV19 | CASSVSGSGYTDTQYF
TRBV10-3 | CATSRRGGSEETQYF
TRBV28 | CASSDRGAKQGSETQYF
TRBV28 | CASSLRVVAGNYEQYF
TRBV4-2 | CASSQVSGGGNTGELFF
TRBV12-3/TRBV12-4 | CASSTGSREQYF
TRBV7-9 | CASSLGSSPTWNEQFF
TRBV20-1 | CSARSGTGATEAFF
TRBV12-3/TRBV12-4 | CASSQDFGADTQYF
TRBV20-1 | CSARGFYQPQHF
TRBV5-1 | CASSLGQTLSYEQYF
TRBV24-1 | CATSDLQLAGGPGEQFF
TRBV29-1 | CSVAMGALSTEAFF
TRBV18 | CASSTRGPSNTGELFF
TRBV10-3 | CAISESPWGKTQYF
TRBV11-2 | CASSRREREGRRETQYF
TRBV4-1 | CASSQGRARVNIQYF
TRBV19 | CASSVGTGRSSGANVLTF
TRBV3-1 | CASSQDTELSGNTIYF
TRBV4-2 | CASSQDYSGETQYF
TRBV11-2 | CASSLDRSPGEQYF
TRBV3-1 | CASSQGPVQGNQPQHF
TRBV18 | CASSPRSPGGSYEQYF
TRBV29-1 | CSVVIGPTTWETQYF
TRBV12-3/TRBV12-4 | CASSFHPNTEAFF
TRBV9 | CASSDRDRWDEQYF
TRBV20-1 | CSARSTNYGYTF
TRBV7-2 | CASSLRPSGGARNEQFF
TRBV9 | CASSATGWDQETQYF
TRBV6-1 | CASSERWTGLDSPLHF
TRBV20-1 | CSAVRTENSPLHF
TRBV15 | CATSGDKYYGYTF
TRBV14 | CASSQVNEQFF
TRBV6-1 | CASRRGGPNSPLHF
TRBV12-3/TRBV12-4 | CASSLTASSYNEQFF
TRBV7-9 | CASSLVAGVTETQYF
TRBV11-2 | CASSRLRGTNTEAFF
TRBV10-3 | CAISESLAGAQNTGELFF
TRBV7-9 | CASSLGGGKDAFF
TRBV28 | CASTLDGLYGYTF
TRBV6-5 | CASSYFPRGPNTGELFF
TRBV27 | CASSLSNRASRQYF
TRBV4-3 | CASSQDWVGGGLYNEQFF
TRBV2 | CASSEGRFQETQYF
TRBV15 | CATSVIEAGGDTQYF
TRBV20-1 | CSARDPWRGTYEQYF
TRBV3-1 | CASSQVGTGRPEAFF
TRBV7-9 | CASSHLGPSKAFF
TRBV28 | CASSSPGRSYQETQYF
TRBV7-2 | CASSSEPGPAGYTF
TRBV2 | CASSKGTSGGRSTDTQYF